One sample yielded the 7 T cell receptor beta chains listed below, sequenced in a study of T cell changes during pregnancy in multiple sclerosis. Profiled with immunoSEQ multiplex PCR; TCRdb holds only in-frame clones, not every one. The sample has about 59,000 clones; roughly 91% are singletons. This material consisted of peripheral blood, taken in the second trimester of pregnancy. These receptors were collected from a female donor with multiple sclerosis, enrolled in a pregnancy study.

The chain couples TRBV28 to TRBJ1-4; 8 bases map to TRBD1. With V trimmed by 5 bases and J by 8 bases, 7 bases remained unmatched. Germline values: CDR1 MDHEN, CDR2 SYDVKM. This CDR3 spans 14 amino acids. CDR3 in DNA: TGTGCCAGCAGTCTCAGGGGGCTCGGGGAAAAACTGTTTTTT. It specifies CASSLRGLGEKLFF.

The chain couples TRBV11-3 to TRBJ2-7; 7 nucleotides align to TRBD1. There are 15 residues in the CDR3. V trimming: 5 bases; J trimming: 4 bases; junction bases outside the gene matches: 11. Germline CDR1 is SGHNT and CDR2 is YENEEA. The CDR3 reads CASSLSSTGQYEQYF. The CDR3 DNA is TGTGCCAGCAGCCTAAGTTCGACAGGGCAGTACGAGCAGTACTTC.

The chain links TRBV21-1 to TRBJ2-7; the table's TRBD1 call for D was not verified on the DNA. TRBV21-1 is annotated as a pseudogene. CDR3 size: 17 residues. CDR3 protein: CASTELSSRDSPDEQYF. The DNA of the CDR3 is TGTGCCAGCACCGAACTGAGTAGCCGGGACAGCCCAGACGAGCAGTACTTC.

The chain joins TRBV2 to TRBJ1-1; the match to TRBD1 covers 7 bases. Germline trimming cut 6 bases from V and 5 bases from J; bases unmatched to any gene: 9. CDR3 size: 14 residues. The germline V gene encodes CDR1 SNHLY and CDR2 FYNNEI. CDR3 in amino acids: CASRKTQGYTEAFF. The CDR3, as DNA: TGTGCCAGCAGAAAAACACAGGGGTATACTGAAGCTTTCTTT.

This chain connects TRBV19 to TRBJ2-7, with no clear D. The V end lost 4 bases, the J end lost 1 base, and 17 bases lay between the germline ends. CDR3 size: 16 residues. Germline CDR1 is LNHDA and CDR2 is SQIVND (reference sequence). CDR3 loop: CASSKARLPGSYEQYF. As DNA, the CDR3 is TGTGCCAGTAGTAAGGCGCGCCTTCCAGGTTCCTACGAGCAGTACTTC. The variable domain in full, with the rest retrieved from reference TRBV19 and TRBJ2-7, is DGGITQSPKYLFRKEGQNVTLSCEQNLNHDAMYWYRQDPGQGLRLIYYSQIVNDFQKGDIAEGYSVSREKKESFPLTVTSAQKNPTAFYLCASSKARLPGSYEQYFGPGTRLTVT.

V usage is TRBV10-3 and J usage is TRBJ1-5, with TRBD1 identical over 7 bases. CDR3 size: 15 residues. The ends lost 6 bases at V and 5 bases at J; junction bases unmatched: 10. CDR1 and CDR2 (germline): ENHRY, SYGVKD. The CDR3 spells CAISPTGAGHQPQHF. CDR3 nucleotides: TGTGCCATCAGCCCCACAGGGGCGGGCCATCAGCCCCAGCATTTT.

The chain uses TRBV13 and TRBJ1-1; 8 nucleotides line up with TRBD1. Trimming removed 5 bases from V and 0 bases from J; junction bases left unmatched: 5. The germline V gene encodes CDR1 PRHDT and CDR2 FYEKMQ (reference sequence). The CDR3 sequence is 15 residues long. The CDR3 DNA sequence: TGTGCCAGCAGCGGGCAGGGGGCGGTGAACACTGAAGCTTTCTTT. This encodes CASSGQGAVNTEAFF.